Listed below are T cell receptor beta chains from one sample, sequenced in a study of Graves' ophthalmopathy and Graves' hyperthyroidism. From the multiplex PCR reads, TCRdb called clonotypes with MiXCR, one entry per CDR3 protein. The repertoire consists of approximately 700,000 distinct CDR3 sequences, with 40% occurring once and the leading ten covering 44%. What was sequenced was peripheral blood. These receptors came from an adult man with Graves' ophthalmopathy. The CDR3 runs from the conserved cysteine through the conserved F or W. The D gene is left open where the match is weak. Clone size is not always given. Where it is, it says once, few, many or a class for expanded clones.

CDR3 protein: CASSHNFYEQYF
CDR3 DNA: TGTGCCAGCAGCCATAATTTTTACGAGCAGTACTTC
clone size: few
V gene: TRBV9
J gene: TRBJ2-7
D gene: .

CDR3 protein: CASSFSTGSTGELFF
CDR3 DNA: TGTGCCAGCAGCTTTTCGACGGGCAGTACCGGGGAGCTGTTTTTT
clone size: .
V gene: TRBV11-3
J gene: TRBJ2-2
D gene: .

CDR3 protein: CASSQGVTAIYEQYF
CDR3 DNA: TGCGCCAGCAGCCAAGGGGTGACAGCTATCTACGAGCAGTACTTC
clone size: .
V gene: TRBV4-3
J gene: TRBJ2-7
D gene: .

CDR3 protein: CASSDPRASSYNEQFF
CDR3 DNA: TGTGCCAGCAGTGATCCCAGAGCGTCCTCCTACAATGAGCAGTTCTTC
clone size: .
V gene: TRBV25-1
J gene: TRBJ2-1
D gene: .

CDR3 protein: CASTSEIDAMNTEAFF
CDR3 DNA: TGTGCCAGCACCTCAGAGATAGACGCCATGAACACTGAAGCTTTCTTT
clone size: few
V gene: TRBV25-1
J gene: TRBJ1-1
D gene: .

CDR3 protein: CATSDSTGVNTEAFF
CDR3 DNA: TGTGCCACCAGTGATTCCACAGGGGTGAACACTGAAGCTTTCTTT
clone size: many
V gene: TRBV24-1
J gene: TRBJ1-1
D gene: TRBD1

CDR3 protein: CASSQGPRSDYGYTF
CDR3 DNA: TGCGCCAGCAGCCAAGGACCCCGTTCTGACTATGGCTACACCTTC
clone size: .
V gene: TRBV4-1
J gene: TRBJ1-2
D gene: .

CDR3 protein: CASSLLLGIGTAFF
CDR3 DNA: TGTGCCAGCAGTTTATTGCTGGGGATCGGTACGGCTTTCTTT
clone size: .
V gene: TRBV25-1
J gene: TRBJ1-1
D gene: .

CDR3 protein: CASSWAVNSPLHF
CDR3 DNA: TGTGCCAGCAGTTGGGCAGTGAATTCACCCCTCCACTTT
clone size: .
V gene: TRBV28
J gene: TRBJ1-6
D gene: .

CDR3 protein: CSATDRGLYGYTF
CDR3 DNA: TGCAGTGCTACTGACAGGGGGCTCTATGGCTACACCTTC
clone size: few
V gene: TRBV20-1
J gene: TRBJ1-2
D gene: TRBD1

CDR3 protein: CASRVGTPGYGYTF
CDR3 DNA: TGTGCCAGCAGGGTGGGGACCCCGGGCTATGGCTACACCTTC
clone size: .
V gene: TRBV12-3/TRBV12-4
J gene: TRBJ1-2
D gene: .

CDR3 protein: CASSLTAGAGELFF
CDR3 DNA: TGTGCCAGCAGCTTAACGGCTGGGGCCGGGGAGCTGTTTTTT
clone size: many
V gene: TRBV25-1
J gene: TRBJ2-2
D gene: .

CDR3 protein: CASSQGDRGQAGANVLTF
CDR3 DNA: TGCGCCAGCAGCCAGGGGGACAGGGGGCAAGCTGGGGCCAACGTCCTGACTTTC
clone size: .
V gene: TRBV4-1
J gene: TRBJ2-6
D gene: TRBD1

CDR3 protein: CATSDPSGVGGELFF
CDR3 DNA: TGTGCCACCAGTGATCCATCGGGGGTTGGCGGGGAGCTGTTTTTT
clone size: many
V gene: TRBV24-1
J gene: TRBJ2-2
D gene: .

CDR3 protein: CASSDSAGTGGSPLHF
CDR3 DNA: TGTGCCAGCAGTGATAGTGCCGGGACAGGCGGGTCACCCCTCCACTTT
clone size: .
V gene: TRBV25-1
J gene: TRBJ1-6
D gene: TRBD1

CDR3 protein: CASSLLTGGRTDTQYF
CDR3 DNA: TGTGCCAGCAGTCTATTAACAGGGGGAAGAACAGATACGCAGTATTTT
clone size: few
V gene: TRBV25-1
J gene: TRBJ2-3
D gene: TRBD1

CDR3 protein: CASSADGYPRGTQYF
CDR3 DNA: TGTGCCAGCAGCGCCGATGGGTATCCCCGAGGGACCCAGTACTTC
clone size: .
V gene: TRBV7-3
J gene: TRBJ2-5
D gene: .